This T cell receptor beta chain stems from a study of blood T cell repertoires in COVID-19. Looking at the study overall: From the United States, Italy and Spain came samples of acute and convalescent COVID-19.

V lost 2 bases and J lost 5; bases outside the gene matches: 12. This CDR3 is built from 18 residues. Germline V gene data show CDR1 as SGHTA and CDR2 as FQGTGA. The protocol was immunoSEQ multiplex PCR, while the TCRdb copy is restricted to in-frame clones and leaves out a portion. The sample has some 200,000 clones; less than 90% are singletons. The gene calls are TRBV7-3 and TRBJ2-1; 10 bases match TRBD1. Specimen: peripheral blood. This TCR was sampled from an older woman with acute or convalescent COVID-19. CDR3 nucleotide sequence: TGTGCCAGCAGCTTATACCCATCAGACAGGGGGCTTCACAATGAGCAGTTCTTC. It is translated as CASSLYPSDRGLHNEQFF.